Listed here is a single T cell receptor beta chain. Its antigen is currently unknown. This record belongs to a study of CD8+ T cells in alopecia areata. Investigators isolated RNA and reverse transcribed it into cDNA to act as the sequencing template. Profiling relied on immunoSEQ multiplex PCR, and the TCRdb table lists in-frame clones only, not all of them. This table holds more than 95,000 clones, around 61% found once. Cell sorting was applied to PBMCs, and CD4+ and CD8+ T cells were collected. Study results and limitations: Lesional scalp, especially alopecia totalis/universalis, showed higher clonality than normal scalp. Normal skin's resident alphabeta T cells are sequenced alongside lesional scalp T cells.

This CDR3 region has 13 residues. Germline V CDR1 and CDR2: GTSNPN, SVGIG (reference sequence). With 0 bases removed from V and 5 bases from J, the gap between germline ends came to 10 bases. The rearrangement links TRBV30 to TRBJ1-1; weak D call: TRBD1 (6 bases). The receptor was isolated from a human donor in good health. The specimen was CD4+ T cells sorted from blood. The CDR3, as DNA: TGTGCCTGGAGTGTAGTTAGGGGGACTGAAGCTTTCTTT. Amino acids: CAWSVVRGTEAFF.